At least ten counts were recorded for the clone carrying this T cell receptor (beta chain). Its antigen is still unknown. This sample was included in a study of T-cell memory formation after mild COVID-19. Overall study context: Clusters were largely donor specific. Findings of the study overall: Some clones that responded turned up in pre-infection memory, which suggests that cross-reactive memory joined in. Clones that got smaller from day 15 to 85 had even CD4/CD8, while clones growing later tipped toward CD4+.

This CDR3 comprises 19 residues. Trimming took off 4 bases at V and 0 bases at J, with 22 bases between the two ends. Germline V gene data show CDR1 as SGHTA and CDR2 as FQGNSA. TCRalpha and TCRbeta libraries used 5'RACE with constant-segment primers and UMIs. TCRdb reprocessed the 5' RACE reads with MiXCR, giving one entry per CDR3 protein. This sample has 280,000 or so distinct CDR3 sequences, with over 7% found just once. This chain joins TRBV7-2 and TRBJ2-1, with D perhaps TRBD1 or TRBD2 (6 bases each). The clonotype originates from a man younger than 35 who had mild COVID-19 (a few samples of this study predate the infection). Cell type and time point are not known. The source material was PBMCs or a T cell subset sorted from them (not recorded which). This CDR3 reads CASSSPVRGPGNSYNEQFF. The CDR3 nucleotides read TGTGCCAGCAGCTCCCCGGTCCGGGGGCCTGGAAACTCCTACAATGAGCAGTTCTTC. The variable domain in full, with the rest retrieved from reference TRBV7-2 and TRBJ2-1, is GAGVSQSPSNKVTEKGKDVELRCDPISGHTALYWYRQSLGQGLEFLIYFQGNSAPDKSGLPSDRFSAERTGGSVSTLTIQRTQQEDSAVYLCASSSPVRGPGNSYNEQFFGPGTRLTVL.